This T cell receptor (beta chain) was recorded in a study of naive and memory T cell subsets. The CDR3 loop spans 14 amino acids. The V gene lost 0 bases and the J gene lost 5 bases, with 10 bases spanning the gap. In germline, CDR1 is SQVTM, CDR2 ANQGSEA. Amplification of ligated cDNA took four PCR rounds with SP2 and nested alpha and beta constant primers. For blood and skin samples, reverse transcription used TCR alpha and beta constant primers. Each CDR3 protein is one row after TCRdb ran MiXCR on the 5' RACE reads. The table has about 48,000 distinct CDR3 sequences, about 4.8% seen once. Overall study findings and caveats: The RNA method is potentially sensitive to activation and differentiation changes.

In its sample, this clonotype was seen many times. What it recognizes is unknown. TCR cDNA received a 3' ligated oligonucleotide that carried a UMI. Adult healthy volunteers gave 2.5 ml peripheral blood for whole-blood RNA. Reverse transcription used DNase-treated unsorted total RNA, aiming for roughly 1 to 1,100 ng. The chain joins TRBV29-1 to TRBJ2-2; D may be TRBD1 (6 bases). The source is a female donor in good health. This CDR3 reads CSVEDPGTTGELFF. In nucleotides, the CDR3 is TGCAGCGTTGAAGACCCCGGGACAACCGGGGAGCTGTTTTTT.